These 19 T cell receptor beta chains came from one sample sequenced in a study of blood T cell repertoires in COVID-19. Some clones are missing from TCRdb's copy, which holds only in-frame ones; the method was immunoSEQ multiplex PCR. The table lists about 170,000 clones, roughly 85% of them singletons. Sequenced sample: peripheral blood. The receptor source for this set is an elderly woman with active or convalescent COVID-19.

V usage is TRBV5-1 and J usage is TRBJ2-4; 8 positions agree with TRBD1. V trimming: 2 bases; J trimming: 2 bases; junction bases outside the gene matches: 6. There are 16 residues in the CDR3. Germline CDR1 SGHRS, CDR2 YFSETQ. Written as DNA, the CDR3 is TGCGCCAGCAGCTTTGGACAGGGTTATTCCAAAAACATTCAGTACTTC. Protein sequence: CASSFGQGYSKNIQYF.

This clone has a single count. The rearrangement links TRBV3-1 (or the pseudogene TRBV3-2) to TRBJ1-5; D is uncertain. The CDR3 sequence is 15 residues long. Germline V gene sequence: CDR1 LGHDT, CDR2 YNNKEL (reference sequence). With 1 base removed from V and 4 bases from J, the gap between germline ends came to 11 bases. CDR3 nucleotides: TGTGCCAGCAGCCAAGCGGTAGGAGGGAATCAGCCCCAGCATTTT. Protein sequence: CASSQAVGGNQPQHF.

The rearrangement joins TRBV25-1 to TRBJ1-2, with 8 bases identical to TRBD1. The CDR3 length is 15 residues. With V trimmed by 3 bases and J by 2 bases, 5 bases remained unmatched. Per the germline V gene, CDR1 is MGHDK and CDR2 is SYGVNS. DNA for the CDR3: TGTGCCAGCAGTGATAGGGGGACAGGAAACTATGGCTACACCTTC. Translated, it gives CASSDRGTGNYGYTF.

This chain joins TRBV9 and TRBJ2-1; TRBD2 matches at 9 bases. This CDR3 spans 16 amino acids. Germline loops: CDR1 SGDLS, CDR2 YYNGEE. Trimming cost V 0 bases and J 3 bases; bases outside gene matches: 4. The CDR3, as DNA: TGTGCCAGCAGCGTAGGGGCAGCGGGAGGCTACAATGAGCAGTTCTTC. Translation gives CASSVGAAGGYNEQFF.

The chain links TRBV25-1 to TRBJ2-7, with D perhaps matching TRBD1 (6 bases). The CDR3 extends over 12 amino acids. Per the germline V gene, CDR1 is MGHDK and CDR2 is SYGVNS. V lost 6 bases, J lost 3 bases, and 9 bases lay in between. Here the CDR3 reads CASRQGNYEQYF. The CDR3 nucleotides are TGTGCCAGCAGGCAGGGGAACTACGAGCAGTACTTC.

The chain is built from TRBV3-1 (or the pseudogene TRBV3-2) and TRBJ2-1; 10 nucleotides agree with TRBD2. Germline V lookup: CDR1 LGHDT, CDR2 YNNKEL (reference sequence). This CDR3 spans 14 amino acids. J gave up 8 bases and V 5 bases, and 6 bases lay outside the gene matches. The CDR3 here is CASSGLAGEYEQFF. DNA for the CDR3: TGTGCCAGCAGCGGTCTAGCGGGAGAGTATGAGCAGTTCTTC.

The chain recombines TRBV6-1 with TRBJ1-2; TRBD1 matches at 11 bases. The trim removed 3 bases at V and 7 bases at J, leaving 10 bases unmatched. CDR3 length equals 16 residues. CDR1 is MNHNS, CDR2 SASEGT, per germline. CDR3 region: CASSDLVGQGEGGYTF. The DNA of the CDR3 is TGTGCCAGCAGTGATCTTGTGGGACAGGGGGAAGGTGGCTACACCTTC.

This chain connects TRBV19 to TRBJ1-1; 8 bases match TRBD1. After removal of 7 bases from V and 5 bases from J, the junction contained 9 bases not matched to a gene. This CDR3 region has 14 residues. Germline V gene sequence: CDR1 LNHDA, CDR2 SQIVND (reference sequence). CDR3 sequence: CASTLDRAGTEAFF. The CDR3 DNA reads TGTGCCAGTACTCTGGACAGGGCCGGGACTGAAGCTTTCTTT.

CDR3 sequence (DNA): TGTGCCAGCAGCCCAATGGGGCGTTACAATGAGCAGTTCTTC. Translation: CASSPMGRYNEQFF. V gene TRBV28 combines with J gene TRBJ2-1; weak D call: TRBD1 (5 bases). The germline gives CDR1 MDHEN, CDR2 SYDVKM. Trimming cost V 6 bases and J 4 bases, with 13 bases left between them. The CDR3 covers 14 residues. The full variable domain, its missing parts supplied by reference TRBV28 and TRBJ2-1, is DVKVTQSSRYLVKRTGEKVFLECVQDMDHENMFWYRQDPGLGLRLIYFSYDVKMKEKGDIPEGYSVSREKKERFSLILESASTNQTSMYLCASSPMGRYNEQFFGPGTRLTVL.

Only one count was recorded for this clone. The CDR3 here is CASSSSRQGRNQPQHF. The CDR3 region has the DNA TGTGCCAGTAGTTCCTCTCGACAGGGCCGCAATCAGCCCCAGCATTTT. V and J are TRBV19 and TRBJ1-5, with 7 nucleotides matching TRBD1. Per the germline V gene, CDR1 is LNHDA and CDR2 is SQIVND (reference sequence). Unmatched junction bases numbered 9, after V lost 5 bases and J lost 2 bases. This CDR3 region has 16 residues.

The gene calls are TRBV6-5 and TRBJ2-7; 10 bases align to TRBD1. The CDR3 contains 15 residues. V lost 5 bases and J lost 4; bases outside the gene matches: 8. Per germline, CDR1 MNHEY and CDR2 SVGAGI. The CDR3 reads CASSKSGTGVYEQYF. CDR3 DNA sequence: TGTGCCAGCAGTAAATCCGGGACAGGGGTGTACGAGCAGTACTTC.

V is TRBV27 and J is TRBJ2-1; maybe TRBD1 (5 bases). V shed 7 bases and J shed 0 bases, with 13 bases lying between them. CDR1 MNHEY and CDR2 SMNVEV come from the germline V gene (reference sequence). The CDR3 is made up of 15 amino acids. Here the CDR3 reads CASKDRQGSYNEQFF. CDR3 nucleotide sequence: TGTGCCAGCAAGGACCGGCAGGGCTCCTACAATGAGCAGTTCTTC.

The V gene is TRBV5-1, the J gene TRBJ2-3; 9 nucleotides agree with TRBD2. V shed 7 bases, J shed 4 bases, and the junction held 13 bases outside the gene matches. Germline V lookup: CDR1 SGHRS, CDR2 YFSETQ. The CDR3 spans 16 residues. CDR3 bases: TGCGCCAGCTTGGGGGGTGCGGGAGGGCCTTCAGATACGCAGTATTTT. This gives the protein CASLGGAGGPSDTQYF.

V is TRBV28 and J is TRBJ2-7, with D perhaps TRBD1 (5 bases). With 2 bases removed from V and 2 bases from J, the gap between germline ends came to 19 bases. Germline V gene sequence: CDR1 MDHEN, CDR2 SYDVKM. The CDR3 totals 17 residues. The CDR3 reads CASSLPQVGRITYEQYF. The CDR3 region has the DNA TGTGCCAGCAGTTTACCCCAGGTGGGGCGGATCACCTACGAGCAGTACTTC.

The rearrangement uses TRBV27 and TRBJ2-1; 9 positions agree with TRBD2. V shed 4 bases and J 5 bases; nucleotides not matched to a gene: 3. Germline CDR1 reads MNHEY; CDR2 reads SMNVEV (reference sequence). The CDR3 consists of 14 residues. The CDR3 here is CASSYASGNNEQFF. In DNA, the CDR3 is TGTGCCAGCAGTTACGCTAGCGGGAACAATGAGCAGTTCTTC.

The chain uses TRBV7-6 and TRBJ2-3; no definite D call. The CDR3 sequence is 17 residues long. Germline values: CDR1 SGHVS, CDR2 FNYEAQ. Trimming cost V 2 bases and J 0 bases, with 15 bases left between them. This chain's CDR3 is CASSLSSSAASTDTQYF. In nucleotides, the CDR3 is TGTGCCAGCAGCTTATCCTCAAGCGCGGCTAGCACAGATACGCAGTATTTT.

In nucleotides, the CDR3 is TGTGCCAGCAGTTTATTCGAGTCGGGGGAGCAGTACTTC. Its translation is CASSLFESGEQYF. The chain has TRBV28 and TRBJ2-7, with a weak D call TRBD2 (5 bases). V lost 1 base and J 7 bases, leaving 11 bases between the germline ends. The CDR3 runs to 13 residues. CDR1 is MDHEN, CDR2 SYDVKM, per germline.

This clone came up once. The rearrangement joins TRBV6-5 to TRBJ1-2; TRBD1 agrees at 8 bases. This CDR3 spans 13 amino acids. The germline gives CDR1 MNHEY, CDR2 SVGAGI. Germline trimming cut 9 bases from V and 3 bases from J; bases unmatched to any gene: 6. The DNA of the CDR3 is TGTGCCAGTACCGCGGACAGGGACTATGGCTACACCTTC. Protein sequence: CASTADRDYGYTF.

The chain carries TRBV7-9 and TRBJ2-3; 7 bases map to TRBD2. The CDR3 consists of 15 residues. The germline gives CDR1 SEHNR, CDR2 FQNEAQ (reference sequence). The V and J ends lost 6 bases and 4 bases, in that order; junction bases with no gene match: 10. CDR3: CASRTTGTTSDTQYF. CDR3 DNA: TGTGCCAGCAGAACGACCGGGACTACCTCAGATACGCAGTATTTT.